What follows are 18 T cell receptor beta chains derived from one specimen sequenced in a study of blood T cell repertoires in COVID-19. Repertoires were generated with immunoSEQ multiplex PCR, while TCRdb's copy carries only in-frame clones and drops some. The sample has 65,000 to 85,000 clones; 79% are singletons. The sequenced sample was peripheral blood. These receptors originate from an elderly woman with active or convalescent COVID-19.

V gene TRBV5-4 combines with J gene TRBJ2-5; the match to TRBD2 covers 12 bases. This CDR3 spans 18 amino acids. J was trimmed by 4 bases and V by 4 bases; bases with no gene match: 14. Germline assignment: CDR1 SGHNT and CDR2 YYREEE (reference sequence). The CDR3 DNA sequence: TGTGCCAGCAGCCTGGGAACTAGCGGGAGGTCGGGGGGAGAGACCCAGTACTTC. Translated: CASSLGTSGRSGGETQYF.

The chain uses TRBV2 and TRBJ2-5; D is possibly TRBD2 (5 bases). The CDR3 runs 15 residues. Trimming left V 2 bases short and J 4 bases short, with 14 bases between. Germline V gives CDR1 SNHLY, CDR2 FYNNEI. The CDR3 loop is CASSEWEQPGETQYF. For the CDR3, the DNA is TGTGCCAGCAGTGAATGGGAGCAGCCGGGAGAGACCCAGTACTTC.

The V gene is TRBV29-1, the J gene TRBJ2-7; 9 nucleotides align to TRBD1. Germline assignment: CDR1 SQVTM and CDR2 ANQGSEA. There are 14 residues in the CDR3. Germline trimming cut 4 bases from V and 1 base from J; bases unmatched to any gene: 5. In DNA, the CDR3 is TGCAGCGTTGGCCGGGACAGGGATTCCTACGAGCAGTACTTC. The encoded protein is CSVGRDRDSYEQYF.

The chain carries TRBV2 and TRBJ1-6, with D possibly TRBD1 on 6 matching bases. Trimming shortened V by 2 bases and J by 7 bases, and 9 bases separated the two germline ends. There are 14 residues in the CDR3. CDR1 is SNHLY and CDR2 is FYNNEI in the germline V gene. CDR3 region: CASSESRGNSPLHF. As DNA, the CDR3 is TGTGCCAGCAGTGAATCCAGGGGAAATTCACCCCTCCACTTT.

The chain has TRBV10-1 and TRBJ1-4, with D possibly TRBD1 on 6 matching bases. Germline V gene lookup returns CDR1 WNHNN and CDR2 SYGVQD (reference sequence). This CDR3 has 17 residues. Trimming removed 3 bases from V and 11 bases from J, with 25 bases in between. CDR3 sequence reads: CASSDMTGSGFEEKLFF. In DNA, the CDR3 is TGCGCCAGCAGTGACATGACAGGCTCGGGGTTCGAGGAGAAACTGTTTTTT.

The chain couples TRBV29-1 to TRBJ2-7; a possible D gene is TRBD2 (5 bases). Per the germline V gene, CDR1 is SQVTM and CDR2 is ANQGSEA. Deletions cut 7 bases from V and 2 bases from J, with 12 bases between. The CDR3 consists of 12 residues. The CDR3 nucleotides read TGCAGCGCTTGGACTGATACCTACGAGCAGTACTTC. Translated, it gives CSAWTDTYEQYF.

This clone was counted between two and nine times. CDR3 region: CASSSIGGGGYTF. Written as DNA, the CDR3 is TGTGCCAGCAGCTCGATAGGGGGTGGTGGCTACACCTTC. This rearrangement joins TRBV7-8 to TRBJ1-2, with a tentative D call TRBD1 (6 bases). Trimming left V 4 bases short and J 7 bases short, with 13 bases between. CDR3 length: 13 residues. The V gene's germline CDR1 is SGHVS and CDR2 FQNEAQ.

This clone was counted once. The rearrangement joins TRBV6-5 to TRBJ1-2; D gene uncertain. Per the germline V gene, CDR1 is MNHEY and CDR2 is SVGAGI. Trimming stripped 2 bases from V and 4 bases from J, with 14 bases between. The CDR3 has 15 residues. The CDR3 DNA reads as TGTGCCAGCAGTTACAGTGAGGGTTTAAGCTATGGCTACACCTTC. Protein: CASSYSEGLSYGYTF.

This chain joins TRBV5-6 and TRBJ1-2; 7 bases match TRBD1. V gave up 4 bases and J gave up 4 bases; unmatched junction bases: 4. This CDR3 has 13 amino acids. The germline V gene has CDR1 SGHDT and CDR2 YYEEEE. This chain's CDR3 is CASSPGTAYGYTF. The DNA for the CDR3 is TGTGCCAGCAGCCCGGGGACAGCCTATGGCTACACCTTC.

The rearrangement links TRBV19 to TRBJ1-1, with D unclear. Germline-derived CDR1 and CDR2 are LNHDA and SQIVND (reference sequence). The CDR3 loop spans 17 amino acids. V gave up 5 bases and J gave up 4 bases, with 23 bases separating them. The CDR3 loop is CASSDPGANPWRTEAFF. CDR3 DNA: TGTGCCAGTAGTGACCCGGGAGCCAACCCATGGCGCACTGAAGCTTTCTTT. Drawing the rest from reference TRBV19 and TRBJ1-1, the complete variable domain is DGGITQSPKYLFRKEGQNVTLSCEQNLNHDAMYWYRQDPGQGLRLIYYSQIVNDFQKGDIAEGYSVSREKKESFPLTVTSAQKNPTAFYLCASSDPGANPWRTEAFFGQGTRLTVV.

This sequence joins TRBV23-1 and TRBJ2-7; D is undetermined. TRBV23-1 is an ORF; its function is uncertain. V lost 3 bases and J 3 bases, leaving 12 bases between the germline ends. The CDR3 consists of 14 residues. The CDR3 DNA is TGCGCCAGCAGTCATAACCGGGTTGACTACGAGCAGTACTTC. Residues: CASSHNRVDYEQYF.

The chain employs TRBV5-1 and TRBJ2-3, with TRBD1 matching over 10 bases. J gave up 4 bases and V 0 bases, and 2 bases lay outside the gene matches. Looked up from germline, CDR1 is SGHRS and CDR2 is YFSETQ. CDR3 length: 15 amino acids. The CDR3 spells CASSLVGQGSDTQYF. DNA of the CDR3: TGCGCCAGCAGCTTGGTGGGACAGGGGTCAGATACGCAGTATTTT.

This chain links TRBV27 with TRBJ2-1, with no clear D. Germline CDR1 and CDR2: MNHEY and SMNVEV (reference sequence). V lost 6 bases, J lost 4 bases, and 19 bases lay in between. The CDR3 extends over 16 amino acids. The CDR3 DNA sequence: TGTGCCAGCAGGACTCTTGGAGCGAGGCTTTACAATGAGCAGTTCTTC. Its translation is CASRTLGARLYNEQFF.

This sequence joins TRBV28 and TRBJ2-7, with D perhaps matching TRBD1 (5 bases). Trimming shortened V by 4 bases and J by 4 bases, and 8 bases separated the two germline ends. Per the germline V gene, CDR1 is MDHEN and CDR2 is SYDVKM. This CDR3 has 12 residues. In nucleotides, the CDR3 is TGTGCCAGCAGTTCCAGGGTTTACGAGCAGTACTTC. Translation gives CASSSRVYEQYF.

This chain uses TRBV30 with TRBJ2-7, with 8 bases matching TRBD2. In germline, CDR1 is GTSNPN, CDR2 SVGIG (reference sequence). After removal of 2 bases from V and 2 bases from J, the junction contained 8 bases not matched to a gene. The length of the CDR3 is 15 residues. The CDR3 coding sequence is TGTGCCTGGAGTCCGGGATTAGCGGGAACCTACGAGCAGTACTTC. It encodes CAWSPGLAGTYEQYF.

The chain is built from TRBV7-9 and TRBJ2-5, with unresolved D. The V gene lost 3 bases and the J gene lost 5 bases, with 13 bases spanning the gap. There are 14 residues in the CDR3. Germline CDR1 and CDR2: SEHNR and FQNEAQ (reference sequence). CDR3 nucleotide sequence: TGTGCCAGCAGCTTTTTCTCGGCGGAGGAGACCCAGTACTTC. Its translation is CASSFFSAEETQYF.

This clone appeared once. The chain links TRBV9 to TRBJ2-1; the D gene is possibly TRBD2 (5 bases). Trimming cost V 3 bases and J 10 bases, with 8 bases left between them. Looked up from germline, CDR1 is SGDLS and CDR2 is YYNGEE. This CDR3 is built from 11 residues. The CDR3 coding sequence is TGTGCCAGCAGCGCCGGAGGAGAGCAGTTCTTC. It translates to CASSAGGEQFF.

The genes are TRBV27 and TRBJ2-1; possible D gene TRBD2, 5 bases. Germline CDR1 reads MNHEY; CDR2 reads SMNVEV (reference sequence). The V gene lost 5 bases and the J gene lost 6 bases, with 17 bases spanning the gap. The CDR3 sequence is 15 residues long. The CDR3 loop is CASSMPKTIVNEQFF. CDR3 in DNA: TGTGCCAGCAGTATGCCAAAGACTATTGTCAATGAGCAGTTCTTC.